This T cell receptor (beta chain) was observed in a study of human T cells and chemical hapten exposure. TCRdb fed the RACE reads into MiXCR, producing one record per CDR3 protein. The sample lists 40,000 to 50,000 distinct CDR3 sequences, over 3.5% occurring once. Trimming removed 6 bases from V and 8 bases from J, with 15 bases in between. This CDR3 is 13 amino acids long. Germline V gene sequence: CDR1 SGHNT, CDR2 YYREEE (reference sequence). Time point in this sample: patch test 1, 2 weeks after DPC sensitization. Specified treatment: therapeutic diphenylcyclopropenone sensitization with weekly scalp DPC. Whole blood, unfractionated, served as the material for total RNA extraction. This clonotype was counted only a few times.

The chain uses TRBV5-4 and TRBJ2-1, with unresolved D. The origin of this receptor is a man in his fifties or sixties with alopecia areata. Some clones in this sample may be carry-over from other donors' samples. The sample in question was whole blood, obtained in connection with sensitization to the hapten diphenylcyclopropenone (DPC). As DNA, the CDR3 is TGTGCCAGCACCATTTACCAGGCGGATGAGCAGTTCTTC. Protein sequence: CASTIYQADEQFF.